This T cell receptor (beta chain) was recovered during a study of cytomegalovirus exposure and HLA in healthy donors. Notes on this clone: No antigen is known for it.

The CDR3 length is 14 residues. From germline, CDR1 is SGHVS and CDR2 FNYEAQ. J lost 4 bases, V lost 3 bases, and 3 bases had no gene match. Study-wide results and caveats: An observed cluster of highly shared sequence variants was recorded as a likely sequencing artifact. Using the classifier, cytomegalovirus status was reportedly diagnosed with high specificity and sensitivity. An analysis done earlier found most TCR beta V segments productive about 90% or about 30% of the time.

The PCR made use of 60 Vbeta and 13 Jbeta primers. Here immunoSEQ multiplex PCR was the method, and the copy in TCRdb shows in-frame clones only, minus some. The table lists approximately 130,000 clones, approximately 85% of them singletons. The chain employs TRBV7-6 and TRBJ1-3; 7 positions agree with TRBD1. The clonotype originates from a woman between 25 and 40 years old in good health and CMV-seropositive. The sample comprised PBMCs. CDR3 nucleotides: TGTGCCAGCAGCTTGGCACAGGGGGGAAACACCATATATTTT. Encoded protein: CASSLAQGGNTIYF.